This T cell receptor (beta chain) was recovered during a study of blood T cell repertoires in COVID-19 (TCRdb year 2020). With respect to the entire study: Samples from collaborators originated in the United States, Italy and Spain and spanned both the acute and convalescent phases of COVID-19. The material from the prospective study consisted of cDNA or gDNA derived from T cells, B-cell-depleted T cells, or PBMCs. The dataset comprised deeply sampled blood TCRbeta repertoires from subjects exposed to, actively infected with, or recovered from COVID-19. The repertoires were made available in a free public database intended to serve as a resource for research on the immune response to SARS-CoV-2. Samples were obtained from the ongoing ImmuneRACE study (first 160 participants) and from 1,000 to 1,500 subjects provided by 6 global collaborators. Sample metadata almost always included a de-identified subject ID, COVID-19 status, age in years and sex. HLA class I and class II types, where available, came from metadata supplied by the sample provider rather than from assay-based typing.

Whole blood was collected in K2EDTA tubes by collaborating institutions according to the institutions' own protocols. For TCRbeta analysis, collaborators shipped samples as frozen whole blood, isolated PBMCs, or DNA extracted from either of those sample types. Here is what the overall study found, with its caveats: How much clinical and demographic metadata was included differed by source and by participant, and the metadata was provided uncurated.

Comment on this clone: The antigen this receptor binds is unknown. No per-base quality is available; no much larger clone lies one base away.

From a lookup of the germline V gene, CDR1 and CDR2 are MDHEN and SYDVKM. CDR3 length: 15 amino acids, cysteine to phenylalanine. The entry retains the CDR3 DNA only, 45 bases that are in frame from base 1. V is trimmed back by 6 bases and J by 5 bases, and the junction contains 11 bases that no gene match accounts for. TCRbeta CDR3 regions were amplified from genomic DNA by means of the immunoSEQ Assay, a bias-controlled multiplex PCR. Per the original workflow: Nucleated cell counts per sample were estimated from amplification of reference gene primers within the assay. To quantify the absolute abundance of each unique TCRbeta CDR3 rearrangement, sequence reads were collapsed and filtered. Productive Simpson clonality was computed per sample as the square root of Simpson's diversity index over productive rearrangements. The immuneACCESS repertoire file appears here via TCRdb, limited to in-frame rearrangements. These files lack a portion of the clones; in checked studies, under half of the deficit traces to unresolved V genes, and the cause of the others is not known. V and J calls and clone size come straight from that table; D and trimming were deduced from the DNA. Here the sample has approximately 260,000 clones; roughly 83% occur a single time. Roughly a tenth of the sample is held by the ten biggest clonotypes.

What was sequenced was peripheral blood. The origin of this receptor is a woman older than 75 with acute or convalescent COVID-19. The chain joins TRBV28 to TRBJ1-2, and TRBD1 aligns with 8 junction nucleotides. The nucleotide sequence reads TGTGCCAGCAGCAGCCTCCCCCGACAGGGGTATGGCTACACCTTC. Translated, it reads CASSSLPRQGYGYTF.